These 5 T cell receptor beta chains came from one sample sequenced in a study of control samples from healthy donors and cancer patients. Profiling relied on immunoSEQ multiplex PCR, and the TCRdb table lists in-frame clones only, not all of them. The repertoire holds about 180,000 clones, with roughly 90% as singletons. Sequences were obtained from blood. The origin of the receptors is a woman aged 50 to 65 in good health.

This clone has a single count. The chain joins TRBV28 to TRBJ1-1, with a weak D call TRBD1 (5 bases). The V end lost 5 bases, the J end lost 5 bases, and 12 bases lay between the germline ends. CDR3 length: 13 residues. Per the germline V gene, CDR1 is MDHEN and CDR2 is SYDVKM. Here the CDR3 reads CASSLRQMTEAFF. CDR3 nucleotides: TGTGCCAGCAGTCTTCGACAGATGACTGAAGCTTTCTTT. The full variable domain, completed using reference TRBV28 and TRBJ1-1, is DVKVTQSSRYLVKRTGEKVFLECVQDMDHENMFWYRQDPGLGLRLIYFSYDVKMKEKGDIPEGYSVSREKKERFSLILESASTNQTSMYLCASSLRQMTEAFFGQGTRLTVV.

The chain uses TRBV5-4 and TRBJ2-2; TRBD2 matches 15 bases. The CDR3 consists of 17 residues. The germline V gene encodes CDR1 SGHNT and CDR2 YYREEE (reference sequence). J gave up 0 bases and V 5 bases, and 2 bases lay outside the gene matches. The chain's CDR3 is CASRRTSGGANTGELFF. DNA of the CDR3: TGTGCCAGCAGACGGACTAGCGGGGGGGCGAACACCGGGGAGCTGTTTTTT.

The chain employs TRBV5-5 and TRBJ2-7; TRBD2 aligns across 7 bases. V gave up 0 bases and J gave up 5 bases; unmatched junction bases: 5. Germline V gene lookup returns CDR1 SGHKS and CDR2 YYEKEE (reference sequence). There are 14 residues in the CDR3. CDR3 amino acids: CASSLDQGGNEQYF. In nucleotides, the CDR3 is TGTGCCAGCAGCTTGGATCAGGGAGGGAACGAGCAGTACTTC.

V usage is TRBV5-4 and J usage is TRBJ2-3, with 7 bases identical to TRBD1. Losses at the gene ends were 5 bases for V and 2 bases for J; bases not matched to a gene: 8. The CDR3 totals 15 residues. Germline V gene sequence: CDR1 SGHNT, CDR2 YYREEE (reference sequence). CDR3 residues: CASSQLTGVTDTQYF. The DNA of the CDR3 is TGTGCCAGCAGTCAGTTAACAGGGGTCACAGATACGCAGTATTTT.

The rearrangement joins TRBV24-1 to TRBJ1-5, with TRBD1 matching over 7 bases. The V and J ends lost 3 bases and 4 bases, in that order; junction bases with no gene match: 5. Germline lookup yields CDR1 KGHDR and CDR2 SFDVKD. The CDR3 runs to 15 residues. The CDR3 here is CATSDPGGGNQPQHF. CDR3 bases: TGTGCCACCAGTGATCCAGGGGGTGGGAATCAGCCCCAGCATTTT.